The present entry profiles one TCR beta chain with its context. This clonotype has ten or more counts. No cognate antigen has been identified for it. The sample holds no much larger clone one base away, and base qualities are not on file. The library came from PCR. These reads were obtained on an Illumina HiSeq 2000. Using fastp trimming at Q25 and MiXCR clonotype assembly, TCRdb reanalyzed the public sequencing data and kept in-frame beta chains. Each entry is one CDR3 protein sequence, shown with its most common DNA and genes. The sample data list 15,000 to 20,000 distinct CDR3 sequences, and 47% of these were observed just once. Around two fifths of the sample is taken by the ten largest. The data belong to a study of tumor-infiltrating lymphocytes in oesophageal squamous cell carcinoma (dated by TCRdb to between 2015 and 2016). The clonotype originates from a female donor with esophageal squamous cell carcinoma. The sample taken for sequencing was normal esophageal tissue next to the tumor.

For the CDR3, the sequence is CASSHTWGNEQFF. The base sequence is TGTGCCAGCAGCCATACGTGGGGGAATGAGCAGTTCTTC. The chain uses TRBV7-2 and TRBJ2-1, with the D call tentatively TRBD1 or TRBD2, each fitting 5 bases. The germline V gene gives CDR1 as SGHTA and CDR2 as FQGNSA. Including cysteine and phenylalanine, the CDR3 has 13 amino acids. Only CDR3 DNA remains: 39 bases, in frame from the first base. V is pared back by 5 bases and J by 7 bases, with 12 bases lying between the germline termini.